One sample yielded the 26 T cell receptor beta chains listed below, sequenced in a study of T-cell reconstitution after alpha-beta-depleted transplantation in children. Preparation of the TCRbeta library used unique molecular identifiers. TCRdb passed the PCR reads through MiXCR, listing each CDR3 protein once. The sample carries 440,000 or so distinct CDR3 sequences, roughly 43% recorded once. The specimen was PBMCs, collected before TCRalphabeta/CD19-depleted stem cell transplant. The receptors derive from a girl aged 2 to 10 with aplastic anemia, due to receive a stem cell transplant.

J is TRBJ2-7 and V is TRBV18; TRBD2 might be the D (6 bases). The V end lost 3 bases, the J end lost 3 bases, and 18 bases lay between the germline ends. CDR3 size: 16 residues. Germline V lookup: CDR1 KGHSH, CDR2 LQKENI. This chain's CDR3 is CASSPAPLSGSYEQYF. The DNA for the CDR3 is TGTGCCAGCTCACCGGCTCCTCTTAGCGGCAGCTACGAGCAGTACTTC. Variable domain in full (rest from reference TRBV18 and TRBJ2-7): NAGVMQNPRHLVRRRGQEARLRCSPMKGHSHVYWYRQLPEEGLKFMVYLQKENIIDESGMPKERFSAEFPKEGPSILRIQQVVRGDSAAYFCASSPAPLSGSYEQYFGPGTRLTVT.

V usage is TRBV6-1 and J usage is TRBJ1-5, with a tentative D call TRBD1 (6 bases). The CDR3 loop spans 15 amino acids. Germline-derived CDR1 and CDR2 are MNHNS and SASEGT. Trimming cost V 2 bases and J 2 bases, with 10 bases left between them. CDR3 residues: CASSETGLGNQPQHF. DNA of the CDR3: TGTGCCAGCAGTGAAACAGGGCTCGGCAATCAGCCCCAGCATTTT.

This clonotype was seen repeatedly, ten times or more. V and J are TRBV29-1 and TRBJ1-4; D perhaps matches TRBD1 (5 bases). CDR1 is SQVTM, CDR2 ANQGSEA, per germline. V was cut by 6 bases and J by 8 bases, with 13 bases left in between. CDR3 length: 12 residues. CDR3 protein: CSVAGIGEKLFF. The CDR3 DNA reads TGCAGCGTGGCAGGGATAGGGGAAAAACTGTTTTTT.

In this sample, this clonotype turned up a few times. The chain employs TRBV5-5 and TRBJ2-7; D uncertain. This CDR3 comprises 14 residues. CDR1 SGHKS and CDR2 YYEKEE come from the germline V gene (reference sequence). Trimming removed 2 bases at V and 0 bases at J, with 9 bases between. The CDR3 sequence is CASSLGSSSYEQYF. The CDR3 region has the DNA TGTGCCAGCAGCTTAGGGTCTTCCTCCTACGAGCAGTACTTC.

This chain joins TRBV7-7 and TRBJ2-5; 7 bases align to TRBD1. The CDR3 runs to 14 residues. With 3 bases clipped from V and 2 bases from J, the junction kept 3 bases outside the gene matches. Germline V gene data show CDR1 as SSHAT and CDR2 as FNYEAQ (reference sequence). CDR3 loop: CASSLNRGQETQYF. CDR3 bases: TGTGCCAGCAGCTTGAACAGGGGACAAGAGACCCAGTACTTC.

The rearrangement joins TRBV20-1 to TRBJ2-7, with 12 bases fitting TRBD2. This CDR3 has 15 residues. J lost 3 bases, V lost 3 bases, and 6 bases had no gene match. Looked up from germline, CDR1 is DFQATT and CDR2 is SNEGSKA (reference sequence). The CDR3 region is CSARGGLAGDYEQYF. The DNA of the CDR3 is TGCAGTGCTAGGGGGGGACTAGCGGGCGACTACGAGCAGTACTTC.

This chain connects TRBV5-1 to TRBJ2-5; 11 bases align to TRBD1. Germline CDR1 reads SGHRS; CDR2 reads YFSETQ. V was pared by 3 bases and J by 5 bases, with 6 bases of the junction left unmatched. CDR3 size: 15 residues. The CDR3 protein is CASSSTGTGGETQYF. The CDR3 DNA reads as TGCGCCAGCAGCTCAACCGGGACAGGGGGTGAGACCCAGTACTTC. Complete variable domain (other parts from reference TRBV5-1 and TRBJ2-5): KAGVTQTPRYLIKTRGQQVTLSCSPISGHRSVSWYQQTPGQGLQFLFEYFSETQRNKGNFPGRFSGRQFSNSRSEMNVSTLELGDSALYLCASSSTGTGGETQYFGPGTRLLVL.

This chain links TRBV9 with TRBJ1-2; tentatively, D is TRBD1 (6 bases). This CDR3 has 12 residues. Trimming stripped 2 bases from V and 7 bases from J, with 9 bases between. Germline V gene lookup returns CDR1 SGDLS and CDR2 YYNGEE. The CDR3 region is CASSVGGTGYTF. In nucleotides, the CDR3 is TGTGCCAGCAGCGTTGGGGGCACTGGCTACACCTTC.

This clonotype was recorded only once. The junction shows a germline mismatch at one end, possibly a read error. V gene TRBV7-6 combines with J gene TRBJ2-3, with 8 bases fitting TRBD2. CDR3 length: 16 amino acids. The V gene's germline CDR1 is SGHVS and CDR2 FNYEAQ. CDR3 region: CVSSRGTSGITDTQYF. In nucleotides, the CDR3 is TGTGTCAGCAGCCGGGGAACTAGCGGAATCACAGATACGCAGTATTTT. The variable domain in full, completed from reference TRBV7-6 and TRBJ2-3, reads GAGVSQSPRYKVTKRGQDVALRCDPISGHVSLYWYRQALGQGPEFLTYFNYEAQQDKSGLPNDRFSAERPEGSISTLTIQRTEQRDSAMYRCVSSRGTSGITDTQYFGPGTRLTVL.

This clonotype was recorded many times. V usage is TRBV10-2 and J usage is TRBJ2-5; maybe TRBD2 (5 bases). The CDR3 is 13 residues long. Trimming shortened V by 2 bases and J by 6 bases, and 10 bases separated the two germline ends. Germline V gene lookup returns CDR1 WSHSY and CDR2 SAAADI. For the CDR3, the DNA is TGCGCCAGCAGTGAGGGGAGAGGGAAGACCCAGTACTTC. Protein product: CASSEGRGKTQYF.

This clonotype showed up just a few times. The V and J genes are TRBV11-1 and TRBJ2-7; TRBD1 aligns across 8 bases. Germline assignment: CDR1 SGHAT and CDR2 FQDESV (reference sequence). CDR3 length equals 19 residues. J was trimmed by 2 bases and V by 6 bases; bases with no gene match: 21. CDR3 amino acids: CASRRTGRGPIDQAYEQYF. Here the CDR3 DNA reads TGTGCCAGCAGAAGGACAGGGAGAGGACCAATCGATCAAGCCTACGAGCAGTACTTC.

Written as DNA, the CDR3 is TGCAGTGCTAGTCGGGACAGGGACCAAGAGACCCAGTACTTC. Its translation: CSASRDRDQETQYF. The chain carries TRBV20-1 and TRBJ2-5; 9 bases are shared with TRBD1. The germline V gene encodes CDR1 DFQATT and CDR2 SNEGSKA (reference sequence). The CDR3 spans 14 residues. V gave up 3 bases and J gave up 0 bases; unmatched junction bases: 2.

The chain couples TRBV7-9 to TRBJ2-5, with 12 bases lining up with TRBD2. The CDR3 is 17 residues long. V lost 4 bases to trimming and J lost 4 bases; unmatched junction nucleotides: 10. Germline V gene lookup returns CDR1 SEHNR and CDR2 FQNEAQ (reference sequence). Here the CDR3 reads CASSSGLAGGPRETQYF. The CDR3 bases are TGTGCCAGCAGCTCCGGCCTAGCGGGAGGGCCGAGAGAGACCCAGTACTTC.

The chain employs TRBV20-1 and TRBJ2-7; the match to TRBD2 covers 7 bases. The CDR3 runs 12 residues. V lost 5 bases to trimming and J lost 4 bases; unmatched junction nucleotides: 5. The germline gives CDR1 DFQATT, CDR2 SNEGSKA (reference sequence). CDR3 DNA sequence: TGCAGTGCTTTCAGGACTAGATACGAGCAGTACTTC. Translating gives CSAFRTRYEQYF.

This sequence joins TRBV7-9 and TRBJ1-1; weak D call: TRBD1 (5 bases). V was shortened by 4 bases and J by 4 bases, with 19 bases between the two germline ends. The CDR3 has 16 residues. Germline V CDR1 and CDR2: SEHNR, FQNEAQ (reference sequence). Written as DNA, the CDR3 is TGTGCCAGCAGCTCCCGCTGGACCGAGCAGGGCACTGAAGCTTTCTTT. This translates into CASSSRWTEQGTEAFF.

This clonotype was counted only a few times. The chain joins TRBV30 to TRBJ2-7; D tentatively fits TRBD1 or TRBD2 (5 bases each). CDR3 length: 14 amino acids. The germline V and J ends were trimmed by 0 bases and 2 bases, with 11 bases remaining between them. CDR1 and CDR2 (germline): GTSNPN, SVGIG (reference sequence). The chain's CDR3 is CAWSVSGAPYEQYF. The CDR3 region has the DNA TGTGCCTGGAGTGTATCCGGGGCACCCTACGAGCAGTACTTC.

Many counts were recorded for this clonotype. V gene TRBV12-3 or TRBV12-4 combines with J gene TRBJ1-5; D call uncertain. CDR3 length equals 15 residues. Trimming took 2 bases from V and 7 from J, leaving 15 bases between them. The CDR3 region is CASSLNVQGNQPQHF. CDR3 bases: TGTGCCAGCAGTTTAAACGTTCAAGGTAACCAGCCCCAGCATTTT.

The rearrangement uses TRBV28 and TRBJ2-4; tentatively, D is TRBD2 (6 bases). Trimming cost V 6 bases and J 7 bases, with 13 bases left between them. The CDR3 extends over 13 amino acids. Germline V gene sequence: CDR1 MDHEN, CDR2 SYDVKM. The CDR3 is CASRAGLRNIQYF. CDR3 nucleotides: TGTGCCAGCAGAGCGGGCCTTCGGAACATTCAGTACTTC.

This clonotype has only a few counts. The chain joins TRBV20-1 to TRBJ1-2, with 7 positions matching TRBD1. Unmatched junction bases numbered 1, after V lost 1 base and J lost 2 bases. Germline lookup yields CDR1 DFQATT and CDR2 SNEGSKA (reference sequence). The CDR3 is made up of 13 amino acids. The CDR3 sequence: CSARGGQNYGYTF. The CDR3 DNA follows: TGCAGTGCTAGAGGGGGACAGAACTATGGCTACACCTTC.

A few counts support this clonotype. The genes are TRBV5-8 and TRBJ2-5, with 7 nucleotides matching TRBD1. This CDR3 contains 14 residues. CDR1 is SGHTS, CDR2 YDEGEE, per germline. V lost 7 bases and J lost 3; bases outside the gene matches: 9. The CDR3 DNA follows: TGTGCCAGCTCCTACAGGGACAGTGAAGAGACCCAGTACTTC. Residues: CASSYRDSEETQYF.

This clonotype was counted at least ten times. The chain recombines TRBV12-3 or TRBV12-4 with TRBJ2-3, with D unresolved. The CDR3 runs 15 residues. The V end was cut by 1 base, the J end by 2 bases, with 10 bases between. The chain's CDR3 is CASSLGAPTTDTQYF. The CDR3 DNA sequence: TGTGCCAGCAGTTTAGGCGCCCCGACCACAGATACGCAGTATTTT.

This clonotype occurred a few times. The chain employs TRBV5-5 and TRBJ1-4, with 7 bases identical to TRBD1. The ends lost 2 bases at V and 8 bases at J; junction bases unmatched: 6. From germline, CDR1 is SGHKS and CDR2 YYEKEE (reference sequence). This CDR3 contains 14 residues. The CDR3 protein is CASSFSTGKEKLFF. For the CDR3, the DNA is TGTGCCAGCAGCTTTTCGACAGGGAAGGAAAAACTGTTTTTT.

DNA for the CDR3: TGTGCCAGCAGTTTCATGGGGTCCGCGGCCCAGCATTTT. Translation gives CASSFMGSAAQHF. The chain recombines TRBV28 with TRBJ1-5; no definite D call. CDR1 MDHEN and CDR2 SYDVKM come from the germline V gene. Trimming stripped 3 bases from V and 11 bases from J, with 14 bases between. The CDR3 contains 13 residues.

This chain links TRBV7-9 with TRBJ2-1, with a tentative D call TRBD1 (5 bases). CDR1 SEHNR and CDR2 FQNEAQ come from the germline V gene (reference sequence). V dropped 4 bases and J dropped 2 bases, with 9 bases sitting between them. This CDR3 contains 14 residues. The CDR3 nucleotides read TGTGCCAGCAGCTCAGGGTTCGCCTACAATGAGCAGTTCTTC. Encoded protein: CASSSGFAYNEQFF.

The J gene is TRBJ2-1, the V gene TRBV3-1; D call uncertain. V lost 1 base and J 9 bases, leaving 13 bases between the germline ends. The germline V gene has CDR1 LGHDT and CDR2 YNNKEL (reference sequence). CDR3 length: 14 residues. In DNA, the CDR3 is TGTGCCAGCAGCCAAGTCACCGGGCGTGGTGAGCAGTTCTTC. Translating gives CASSQVTGRGEQFF.

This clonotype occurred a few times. CDR3 DNA: TGTGCCAGCAGCCGCAGCGGGAGATCTAACAATGAGCAGTTCTTC. It codes for CASSRSGRSNNEQFF. The chain combines TRBV7-6 with TRBJ2-1; 8 positions match TRBD2. V was pared by 5 bases and J by 5 bases, with 8 bases of the junction left unmatched. The CDR3 is made up of 15 amino acids. Germline V gene sequence: CDR1 SGHVS, CDR2 FNYEAQ. The whole variable domain, remainder taken from reference TRBV7-6 and TRBJ2-1, is GAGVSQSPRYKVTKRGQDVALRCDPISGHVSLYWYRQALGQGPEFLTYFNYEAQQDKSGLPNDRFSAERPEGSISTLTIQRTEQRDSAMYRCASSRSGRSNNEQFFGPGTRLTVL.